Listed here are 12 T cell receptor beta chains from one sample, sequenced in a study of blood T cell repertoires in COVID-19. Sequencing used immunoSEQ multiplex PCR; TCRdb keeps in-frame clones, though not all of them. In the table there are about 240,000 clones, 83% of which are singletons. Material: peripheral blood. These TCRs come from a human donor in a cohort sampled during active COVID-19.

The V and J genes are TRBV4-2 and TRBJ2-7; 11 bases line up with TRBD1. Looked up from germline, CDR1 is LGHNA and CDR2 is YNFKEQ. V trimming: 0 bases; J trimming: 3 bases; junction bases outside the gene matches: 7. The CDR3 runs to 17 residues. The DNA of the CDR3 is TGTGCCAGCAGCCAAGATCACGGGACAGGGGGAATCTACGAGCAGTACTTC. This translates into CASSQDHGTGGIYEQYF.

The rearrangement joins TRBV6-4 to TRBJ1-1; 9 nucleotides align to TRBD1. J gave up 4 bases and V 6 bases, and 6 bases lay outside the gene matches. This CDR3 contains 14 residues. Germline values: CDR1 MRHNA, CDR2 SNTAGT. CDR3 loop: CASRDTDRGTEAFF. The CDR3 nucleotides read TGTGCCAGCAGAGATACGGACAGGGGCACTGAAGCTTTCTTT.

This clone showed up just once. The gene calls are TRBV6-5 and TRBJ2-7, with D unresolved. Between the trimmed V and J ends, which lost 8 bases and 0 bases, there was a span of 11 bases. Germline values: CDR1 MNHEY, CDR2 SVGAGI. The CDR3 extends over 13 amino acids. The CDR3 protein is CASARSYSYEQYF. CDR3 DNA sequence: TGTGCCAGCGCGAGGAGCTACTCCTACGAGCAGTACTTC.

In the case of this clone: Other nucleotide sequences from this sample produce the same CDR3. This sequence joins TRBV27 and TRBJ2-5; TRBD2 matches 8 bases. The junction had 7 bases not matched to a gene; V was cut back by 2 bases and J by 2 bases. Germline-derived CDR1 and CDR2 are MNHEY and SMNVEV (reference sequence). This CDR3 comprises 16 residues. CDR3 in amino acids: CASSLTGLAGQETQYF. The DNA of the CDR3 is TGTGCCAGCAGTTTAACGGGGCTAGCGGGTCAAGAGACCCAGTACTTC.

The genes are TRBV3-1 (or the pseudogene TRBV3-2) and TRBJ2-5; 9 bases fit TRBD2. The CDR3 covers 16 residues. Germline trimming cut 0 bases from V and 1 base from J; bases unmatched to any gene: 3. The germline V gene has CDR1 LGHDT and CDR2 YNNKEL (reference sequence). CDR3 protein: CASSQDSGGPQETQYF. The CDR3 bases are TGTGCCAGCAGCCAAGATAGCGGGGGTCCCCAAGAGACCCAGTACTTC.

The gene calls are TRBV10-3 and TRBJ2-3, with 11 bases that match TRBD2. Germline CDR1 is ENHRY and CDR2 is SYGVKD. The ends lost 7 bases at V and 3 bases at J; junction bases unmatched: 9. The CDR3 length is 16 residues. The chain's CDR3 is CAIMAGTSGRTDTQYF. The CDR3 coding sequence is TGTGCCATCATGGCCGGAACTAGCGGGAGAACAGATACGCAGTATTTT.

The table lists this clone with a few counts. J is TRBJ2-7 and V is TRBV6-5; no clear D. V lost 7 bases to trimming and J lost 2 bases, with 12 bases between them. The CDR3 extends over 13 amino acids. Germline lookup yields CDR1 MNHEY and CDR2 SVGAGI. The CDR3 nucleotides read TGTGCCAGCATCGGGTGGCAGACCTACGAGCAGTACTTC. This encodes CASIGWQTYEQYF.

The chain has TRBV6-7 and TRBJ2-5; 7 bases are a match to TRBD1. TRBV6-7 has ORF status, its function being uncertain. This CDR3 is 18 amino acids long. V lost 6 bases and J lost 4; bases outside the gene matches: 20. CDR3 sequence reads: CASRLPHKPGQTPETQYF. In DNA form, the CDR3 reads TGTGCCAGCAGATTACCCCACAAACCGGGACAGACCCCAGAGACCCAGTACTTC.

V and J are TRBV7-2 and TRBJ2-3; 11 bases are shared with TRBD2. The J segment lost 5 bases and the V segment lost 5 bases, leaving 9 bases of the junction unmatched. The germline gives CDR1 SGHTA, CDR2 FQGNSA. This CDR3 spans 16 amino acids. The CDR3 here is CASSTVLAGVGDTQYF. The CDR3, as DNA: TGTGCCAGCAGCACCGTACTAGCGGGGGTGGGAGATACGCAGTATTTT.

The V call is TRBV30, the J call TRBJ1-6, with 8 bases that match TRBD1. This CDR3 comprises 14 residues. The germline V gene encodes CDR1 GTSNPN and CDR2 SVGIG (reference sequence). J lost 8 bases, V lost 0 bases, and 3 bases had no gene match. Here the CDR3 DNA reads TGTGCCTGGAGTGTAAACAGGGGGGATTCACCCCTCCACTTT. Translation: CAWSVNRGDSPLHF.

The rearrangement links TRBV6-1 to TRBJ1-5; a possible D gene is TRBD1 (5 bases). V lost 4 bases, J lost 0 bases, and 16 bases lay in between. This CDR3 has 17 amino acids. Germline values: CDR1 MNHNS, CDR2 SASEGT. The CDR3, as DNA: TGTGCCAGCAGTGCAGGGACTAACGACTATAGCAATCAGCCCCAGCATTTT. It is translated as CASSAGTNDYSNQPQHF.

This clone has just one count. The V and J genes are TRBV5-1 and TRBJ2-3; D remains ambiguous. The CDR3 is made up of 14 amino acids. The germline CDR1 and CDR2 sequences are SGHRS and YFSETQ. Trimming pared 4 bases from V and 1 base from J, leaving 10 bases between. The CDR3 DNA is TGCGCCAGCAGCCCTCTAGGCCGCACAGATACGCAGTATTTT. Translating it yields CASSPLGRTDTQYF.